One and the same sample provided the 27 T cell receptor beta chains below, sequenced in a study of T cells in tuberculosis. The repertoire was sequenced with immunoSEQ multiplex PCR; TCRdb's copy has only in-frame clones and lacks some. The sample yields 30,000 to 35,000 clones, about 89% seen once. The sequenced sample was PBMCs. These receptors originate from a donor under 30 with latent tuberculosis or without tuberculosis infection.

The chain links TRBV7-3 to TRBJ2-6, with a possible D match to TRBD2 (5 bases). Germline V gene lookup returns CDR1 SGHTA and CDR2 FQGTGA. This CDR3 region has 16 residues. Trimming shortened V by 2 bases and J by 0 bases, and 8 bases separated the two germline ends. CDR3 region: CASSLSGGSGANVLTF. The CDR3 bases are TGTGCCAGCAGCTTATCCGGAGGCTCTGGGGCCAACGTCCTGACTTTC.

This clone was detected only once. The rearrangement uses TRBV11-2 and TRBJ2-5, with D maybe TRBD2 (6 bases). Germline-derived CDR1 and CDR2 are SGHAT and FQNNGV. CDR3 length: 16 amino acids. V dropped 5 bases and J dropped 7 bases, with 23 bases sitting between them. The CDR3 loop is CASSPPNRELYGTQYF. The CDR3 nucleotides are TGTGCCAGCAGCCCCCCAAACCGGGAGCTTTACGGGACCCAGTACTTC.

The V and J genes are TRBV30 and TRBJ2-7; 10 bases line up with TRBD1. Trimming cost V 3 bases and J 2 bases; bases outside gene matches: 1. The CDR3 totals 13 residues. In germline, CDR1 is GTSNPN, CDR2 SVGIG (reference sequence). The CDR3 reads CAWSDRGPYEQYF. DNA of the CDR3: TGTGCCTGGAGCGACAGGGGGCCCTACGAGCAGTACTTC.

This rearrangement joins TRBV4-3 to TRBJ2-5; D might be TRBD1 (6 bases). CDR3 length equals 18 residues. The ends were cut back, 0 bases at V and 5 bases at J, with 22 bases in the middle. Germline assignment: CDR1 LGHNA and CDR2 YSLEER. The CDR3 loop reads CASSQDSQGKGYAETQYF. The CDR3 bases are TGCGCCAGCAGCCAAGATTCGCAGGGGAAGGGGTATGCGGAGACCCAGTACTTC.

The V and J genes are TRBV7-2 and TRBJ2-7, with TRBD2 as a possible D gene (6 bases). Germline V lookup: CDR1 SGHTA, CDR2 FQGNSA. Trimming shortened V by 0 bases and J by 0 bases, and 18 bases separated the two germline ends. This CDR3 is built from 18 residues. The CDR3 loop is CASSLARSGVRFSYEQYF. The CDR3 bases are TGTGCCAGCAGCTTAGCGAGATCGGGGGTTCGCTTCTCCTACGAGCAGTACTTC.

This chain links TRBV5-1 with TRBJ2-7; D uncertain. The germline V gene encodes CDR1 SGHRS and CDR2 YFSETQ. The CDR3 runs 15 residues. V lost 0 bases and J 3 bases, leaving 13 bases between the germline ends. The CDR3 reads CASSLAWQSHYEQYF. The CDR3, as DNA: TGCGCCAGCAGCTTGGCCTGGCAGTCTCACTACGAGCAGTACTTC.

The chain joins TRBV19 to TRBJ1-1; no clear D gene. The V and J ends lost 1 base and 1 base respectively, with 4 bases between them. Germline-derived CDR1 and CDR2 are LNHDA and SQIVND (reference sequence). This CDR3 has 13 residues. In DNA, the CDR3 is TGTGCCAGTAGTATAGTCAAGAACACTGAAGCTTTCTTT. This codes for CASSIVKNTEAFF.

V usage is TRBV5-6 and J usage is TRBJ1-1, with TRBD1 identical over 9 bases. Germline CDR1 and CDR2: SGHDT and YYEEEE. The length of the CDR3 is 16 residues. V shed 2 bases, J shed 4 bases, and the junction held 9 bases outside the gene matches. CDR3 amino acids: CASSLRWDRDVTEAFF. The CDR3 DNA follows: TGTGCCAGCAGCTTACGCTGGGACAGGGATGTCACTGAAGCTTTCTTT.

The J gene is TRBJ1-2, the V gene TRBV6-6; the D is unclear. The CDR3 length is 15 residues. Germline CDR1 MNHNY, CDR2 SVGAGI (reference sequence). V lost 1 base and J 2 bases, leaving 11 bases between the germline ends. This chain's CDR3 is CASSYLVPRNYGYTF. CDR3 sequence (DNA): TGTGCCAGCAGTTACTTGGTCCCTAGGAACTATGGCTACACCTTC.

The J gene is TRBJ2-3, the V gene TRBV10-3; the match to TRBD2 covers 14 bases. The V gene's germline CDR1 is ENHRY and CDR2 SYGVKD. The CDR3 extends over 17 amino acids. The junction had 3 bases not matched to a gene; V was cut back by 2 bases and J by 2 bases. The CDR3 here is CAISEPGLAGATDTQYF. DNA of the CDR3: TGTGCCATCAGTGAGCCGGGACTAGCGGGGGCCACAGATACGCAGTATTTT.

The chain is built from TRBV15 and TRBJ2-3; TRBD2 agrees at 8 bases. With 7 bases clipped from V and 2 bases from J, the junction kept 14 bases outside the gene matches. Germline V gene data show CDR1 as LNHNV and CDR2 as YYDKDF (reference sequence). The CDR3 contains 17 residues. The CDR3 protein is CATIRTGGTRYTDTQYF. The CDR3 coding sequence is TGTGCCACCATCCGGACGGGAGGGACTCGATACACAGATACGCAGTATTTT.

Comment on this clone: At one end, the junction sequence differs from germline, possibly due to a read error. The same CDR3 can be traced to other DNA sequences in this sample. The chain recombines TRBV2 with TRBJ2-5, with a possible D match to TRBD2 (6 bases). CDR3 length equals 16 residues. Germline V CDR1 and CDR2: SNHLY, FYNNEI. The CDR3: CASSEGLGFGRETQYF. The CDR3 nucleotides are TGTGCCAGCAGCGAAGGTTTAGGTTTTGGGAGGGAGACCCAGTACTTC.

In DNA, the CDR3 is TGTGCCAGCAGTTCCCTGGACAGGGGGCACGATGAGCAGTTCTTC. It is translated as CASSSLDRGHDEQFF. The chain recombines TRBV6-5 with TRBJ2-1, with TRBD1 matching 11 bases. Germline values: CDR1 MNHEY, CDR2 SVGAGI. The CDR3 runs to 15 residues. J lost 8 bases, V lost 4 bases, and 7 bases had no gene match.

V usage is TRBV6-1 and J usage is TRBJ1-1; possibly TRBD1 for D (5 bases). Trimming stripped 6 bases from V and 0 bases from J, with 14 bases between. CDR1 MNHNS and CDR2 SASEGT come from the germline V gene. The CDR3 covers 15 residues. The CDR3 nucleotides are TGTGCCAGCAGATTACTACCGACAGTGAACACTGAAGCTTTCTTT. It codes for CASRLLPTVNTEAFF.

This chain joins TRBV19 and TRBJ2-1, with D unclear. The length of the CDR3 is 10 residues. Germline V gene sequence: CDR1 LNHDA, CDR2 SQIVND (reference sequence). V was trimmed by 9 bases and J by 13 bases, leaving 13 bases between them. The CDR3 region has the DNA TGTGCCAGCATGGGCAGGTTACAGTTCTTC. This encodes CASMGRLQFF.

The rearrangement links TRBV2 to TRBJ1-5; 8 nucleotides align to TRBD1. Unmatched junction bases numbered 4, after V lost 7 bases and J lost 5 bases. The CDR3 sequence is 13 residues long. Germline V lookup: CDR1 SNHLY, CDR2 FYNNEI. CDR3 region: CASTRDRYQPQHF. The DNA of the CDR3 is TGTGCCAGCACCCGGGACAGGTATCAGCCCCAGCATTTT. Variable domain in full (rest from reference TRBV2 and TRBJ1-5): EPEVTQTPSHQVTQMGQEVILRCVPISNHLYFYWYRQILGQKVEFLVSFYNNEISEKSEIFDDQFSVERPDGSNFTLKIRSTKLEDSAMYFCASTRDRYQPQHFGDGTRLSIL.

This chain links TRBV4-1 with TRBJ1-1; 12 bases align to TRBD1. CDR1 MGHRA and CDR2 YSYEKL come from the germline V gene. J was trimmed by 0 bases and V by 4 bases; bases with no gene match: 6. The CDR3 extends over 17 amino acids. The CDR3 bases are TGCGCCAGCAGCCCCCTCGGGACAGGGGGCATGAACACTGAAGCTTTCTTT. Translation gives CASSPLGTGGMNTEAFF.

This chain joins TRBV5-1 and TRBJ1-1; 7 bases are shared with TRBD1. The germline gives CDR1 SGHRS, CDR2 YFSETQ. The V gene end was trimmed by 1 base and the J gene end by 1 base; junction bases not matched to a gene: 4. The CDR3 extends over 15 amino acids. The CDR3 loop reads CASSLTAGGNTEAFF. CDR3 in DNA: TGCGCCAGCAGCTTGACGGCAGGGGGGAACACTGAAGCTTTCTTT.

The count of this clone is one. This chain connects TRBV7-2 to TRBJ2-1, with 8 bases aligning to TRBD1. J gave up 12 bases and V 5 bases, and 6 bases lay outside the gene matches. CDR1 and CDR2 from the germline V gene are SGHTA and FQGNSA. The CDR3 contains 12 residues. The CDR3 sequence: CASSPRTGWQFF. CDR3 in DNA: TGTGCCAGCAGCCCGAGGACAGGGTGGCAGTTCTTC.

This clone has a single count. J is TRBJ1-5 and V is TRBV18, with D unresolved. The CDR3 is 15 residues long. Germline V gene data show CDR1 as KGHSH and CDR2 as LQKENI. The V end was cut by 2 bases, the J end by 0 bases, with 8 bases between. The CDR3 nucleotides read TGTGCCAGCTCACCAGGGAGTTATAGCAATCAGCCCCAGCATTTT. Amino acid sequence: CASSPGSYSNQPQHF.

V is TRBV28 and J is TRBJ2-7; D unclear. The CDR3 totals 12 residues. Germline V gene lookup returns CDR1 MDHEN and CDR2 SYDVKM. V was clipped by 5 bases and J by 1 base, with 6 bases between them. The CDR3 DNA follows: TGTGCCAGCAGTCTCGGGTCCTACGAGCAGTACTTC. It encodes CASSLGSYEQYF.

V gene TRBV30 combines with J gene TRBJ1-1; maybe TRBD1 (6 bases). The V end lost 1 base, the J end lost 4 bases, and 16 bases lay between the germline ends. The CDR3 contains 15 residues. Germline V lookup: CDR1 GTSNPN, CDR2 SVGIG (reference sequence). The CDR3 sequence is CAWSGIQGLGTEAFF. The CDR3 DNA is TGTGCCTGGAGTGGAATACAGGGATTGGGCACTGAAGCTTTCTTT.

The genes are TRBV19 and TRBJ2-3; TRBD1 matches at 7 bases. CDR3 length equals 16 residues. Unmatched junction bases numbered 12, after V lost 3 bases and J lost 6 bases. Germline-derived CDR1 and CDR2 are LNHDA and SQIVND (reference sequence). The DNA of the CDR3 is TGTGCCAGTAGTATCGTCGACAGGGCGGTTTGCGATACGCAGTATTTT. As protein: CASSIVDRAVCDTQYF.

J is TRBJ2-5 and V is TRBV6-4; TRBD1 might be the D (6 bases). V was shortened by 6 bases and J by 5 bases, with 13 bases between the two germline ends. CDR3 length: 13 residues. The V gene's germline CDR1 is MRHNA and CDR2 SNTAGT. The DNA for the CDR3 is TGTGCCAGCAGCCGGGAAACAGGGGAGACCCAGTACTTC. Protein product: CASSRETGETQYF.

The J gene is TRBJ1-1, the V gene TRBV30; 11 bases fit TRBD1. This CDR3 is 13 amino acids long. The V segment lost 3 bases and the J segment 3 bases; nucleotides outside the gene matches: 0. The germline gives CDR1 GTSNPN, CDR2 SVGIG (reference sequence). The DNA for the CDR3 is TGTGCCTGGAGGGGACAGGGGGACACTGAAGCTTTCTTT. Its translation is CAWRGQGDTEAFF.

J is TRBJ2-1 and V is TRBV7-8, with 14 bases fitting TRBD2. The CDR3 has 19 residues. From germline, CDR1 is SGHVS and CDR2 FQNEAQ. V gave up 5 bases and J gave up 1 base; unmatched junction bases: 10. The CDR3 region is CASSQRPGLAGDSYNEQFF. For the CDR3, the DNA is TGTGCCAGCAGCCAAAGACCGGGACTAGCGGGAGATTCCTACAATGAGCAGTTCTTC.

A few counts support this clone. This chain joins TRBV7-2 and TRBJ1-5, with D hard to call. The germline CDR1 and CDR2 sequences are SGHTA and FQGNSA. V lost 2 bases and J lost 6, with 8 bases in between. The CDR3 is 13 amino acids. CDR3 in DNA: TGTGCCAGCAGCTTATACTGGAGTCAGCCCCAGCATTTT. It is translated as CASSLYWSQPQHF.